This T cell receptor (beta chain) originates from a study of T cell responses to AZD1222 COVID-19 vaccine. This clone has only a few counts. The antigen is undetermined. The study, taken as a whole, reports: Spike-specific TCR breadth rose after two AZD1222 doses, and depth rose as well.

V shed 6 bases and J shed 2 bases, with 7 bases lying between them. This CDR3 contains 12 residues. Sequencing was performed with immunoSEQ multiplex PCR; in TCRdb, only in-frame clones are kept and a portion is missing. The repertoire holds about 140,000 clones, with approximately 90% as singletons. This clonotype was sampled from an adult who received the AZD1222 COVID-19 vaccine. This rearrangement joins TRBV12-3 or TRBV12-4 to TRBJ1-2; possible D gene TRBD1, 5 bases. The sequencing used peripheral blood, collected 28 days after the second AZD1222 dose. The CDR3 DNA is TGTGCCAGCAGCAGGGCGAACTATGGCTACACCTTC. It translates to CASSRANYGYTF.